The 14 T cell receptor beta chains given below trace back to one sample, sequenced in a study of blood T cell repertoires in COVID-19. Sequencing used immunoSEQ multiplex PCR; TCRdb keeps in-frame clones, though not all of them. The repertoire holds approximately 310,000 clones, with around 86% as singletons. The sequencing sample was made of PBMCs or T cells enriched from blood (not recorded which). The receptor set was obtained from a man in his 60s who had recovered from COVID-19.

The chain has TRBV28 and TRBJ1-1; 7 bases are shared with TRBD1. There are 17 residues in the CDR3. Germline trimming cut 5 bases from V and 4 bases from J; bases unmatched to any gene: 16. The V gene's germline CDR1 is MDHEN and CDR2 SYDVKM. CDR3 residues: CASSGASATGLVTEAFF. Here the CDR3 DNA reads TGTGCCAGCAGTGGGGCTTCCGCGACAGGGTTGGTCACTGAAGCTTTCTTT.

A single count supports this clone. The chain has TRBV13 and TRBJ2-4; 7 nucleotides match TRBD1. The V gene end was trimmed by 1 base and the J gene end by 6 bases; junction bases not matched to a gene: 0. From germline, CDR1 is PRHDT and CDR2 FYEKMQ (reference sequence). The CDR3 has 13 residues. The CDR3 protein is CASSLDRGNIQYF. The CDR3 region has the DNA TGTGCCAGCAGCTTAGACAGGGGAAACATTCAGTACTTC.

V usage is TRBV19 and J usage is TRBJ1-5; no firm D call. V was trimmed by 7 bases and J by 7 bases, leaving 11 bases between them. CDR3 length equals 12 residues. The germline CDR1 and CDR2 sequences are LNHDA and SQIVND (reference sequence). The CDR3 nucleotides are TGTGCCAGTAACGATGGGAGGCAGCCCCAGCATTTT. This codes for CASNDGRQPQHF. Filled out from reference TRBV19 and TRBJ1-5, the complete variable domain reads DGGITQSPKYLFRKEGQNVTLSCEQNLNHDAMYWYRQDPGQGLRLIYYSQIVNDFQKGDIAEGYSVSREKKESFPLTVTSAQKNPTAFYLCASNDGRQPQHFGDGTRLSIL.

This chain links TRBV10-3 with TRBJ1-4; D gene uncertain. This CDR3 comprises 13 residues. V lost 2 bases and J lost 8, with 9 bases in between. Germline V gene sequence: CDR1 ENHRY, CDR2 SYGVKD. The CDR3 coding sequence is TGTGCCATCAGTGAGGAGGGTTTGGAAAAACTGTTTTTT. As protein: CAISEEGLEKLFF.

This chain joins TRBV5-1 and TRBJ1-6; D is ambiguous. Germline CDR1 and CDR2: SGHRS and YFSETQ. This CDR3 has 12 amino acids. Between the trimmed V and J ends, which lost 4 bases and 5 bases, there was a span of 4 bases. The CDR3 region has the DNA TGCGCCAGCAGCCCAGATAATTCACCCCTCCACTTT. Its protein product is CASSPDNSPLHF.

This clone was picked up one time. V is TRBV3-1 (or the pseudogene TRBV3-2) and J is TRBJ2-3; D not resolved. Germline V gene data show CDR1 as LGHDT and CDR2 as YNNKEL (reference sequence). V lost 1 base and J lost 5, with 7 bases in between. This CDR3 is 13 amino acids long. Written as DNA, the CDR3 is TGTGCCAGCAGCCAAGTGTCATTAGATACGCAGTATTTT. It is translated as CASSQVSLDTQYF.

The V and J genes are TRBV2 and TRBJ1-1; the D gene is possibly TRBD1 (6 bases). Trimming took 6 bases from V and 4 from J, leaving 12 bases between them. This CDR3 is 13 amino acids long. Germline values: CDR1 SNHLY, CDR2 FYNNEI. The CDR3 bases are TGTGCCAGCAGACAGGGTGAACCCACTGAAGCTTTCTTT. Translating it yields CASRQGEPTEAFF.

The V call is TRBV5-4, the J call TRBJ2-7; 7 nucleotides line up with TRBD2. The CDR3 consists of 15 residues. After removal of 0 bases from V and 2 bases from J, the junction contained 5 bases not matched to a gene. The germline gives CDR1 SGHNT, CDR2 YYREEE (reference sequence). CDR3 bases: TGTGCCAGCAGCTTGGATTCTAGCGGAACCTACGAGCAGTACTTC. This codes for CASSLDSSGTYEQYF.

CDR3 bases: TGCAGTGCTAGTGAACAGGGGGGTGGCACAGATACGCAGTATTTT. This codes for CSASEQGGGTDTQYF. V and J are TRBV20-1 and TRBJ2-3; TRBD1 agrees at 8 bases. Trimming removed 3 bases from V and 1 base from J; junction bases left unmatched: 6. Germline-derived CDR1 and CDR2 are DFQATT and SNEGSKA (reference sequence). The CDR3 consists of 15 residues.

The chain joins TRBV24-1 to TRBJ2-2; tentative D call: TRBD1 (5 bases). In germline, CDR1 is KGHDR, CDR2 SFDVKD. The CDR3 totals 16 residues. Trimming took off 0 bases at V and 0 bases at J, with 7 bases between the two ends. The DNA for the CDR3 is TGTGCCACCAGTGATTTGCAGGGTCCGAACACCGGGGAGCTGTTTTTT. Translating it yields CATSDLQGPNTGELFF.

The chain uses TRBV5-5 and TRBJ1-2; no reliable D call. This CDR3 has 14 amino acids. Trimming left V 6 bases short and J 5 bases short, with 17 bases between. The germline CDR1 and CDR2 sequences are SGHKS and YYEKEE (reference sequence). The CDR3 DNA reads as TGTGCCAGCAAAGTTCTTGGGTCAGGTTATGGCTACACCTTC. The encoded protein is CASKVLGSGYGYTF.

This sequence joins TRBV7-3 and TRBJ2-6; D gene uncertain. Trimming shortened V by 0 bases and J by 0 bases, and 6 bases separated the two germline ends. Per the germline V gene, CDR1 is SGHTA and CDR2 is FQGTGA. The CDR3 totals 16 residues. The CDR3 DNA reads as TGTGCCAGCAGCTTAACCAGAAACTCTGGGGCCAACGTCCTGACTTTC. This gives the protein CASSLTRNSGANVLTF.

The V gene is TRBV18, the J gene TRBJ2-5; the D gene is possibly TRBD2 (6 bases). The V end lost 5 bases, the J end lost 5 bases, and 15 bases lay between the germline ends. In germline, CDR1 is KGHSH, CDR2 LQKENI. CDR3 length: 14 residues. DNA of the CDR3: TGTGCCAGCTCAATCAATAGCGGTACGGAGACCCAGTACTTC. Translated: CASSINSGTETQYF.

This clone has only one observation. The chain employs TRBV2 and TRBJ2-1, with TRBD2 identical over 12 bases. The CDR3 has 14 residues. CDR1 SNHLY and CDR2 FYNNEI come from the germline V gene. After removal of 4 bases from V and 10 bases from J, the junction contained 5 bases not matched to a gene. In DNA form, the CDR3 reads TGTGCCAGCAGTGGGACTAGCGGGGCGAGCGAGCAGTTCTTC. This sequence encodes CASSGTSGASEQFF.